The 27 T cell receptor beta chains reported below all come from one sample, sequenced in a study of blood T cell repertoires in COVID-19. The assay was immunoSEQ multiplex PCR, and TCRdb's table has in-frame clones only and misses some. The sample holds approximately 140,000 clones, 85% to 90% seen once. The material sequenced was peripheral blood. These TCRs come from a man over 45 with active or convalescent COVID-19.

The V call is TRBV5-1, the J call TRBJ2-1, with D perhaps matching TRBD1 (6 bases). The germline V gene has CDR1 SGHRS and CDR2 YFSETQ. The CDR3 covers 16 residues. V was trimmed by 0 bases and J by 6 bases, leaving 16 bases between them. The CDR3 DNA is TGCGCCAGCAGCTTGGTAACGGGACAAATTTTCAATGAGCAGTTCTTC. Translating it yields CASSLVTGQIFNEQFF.

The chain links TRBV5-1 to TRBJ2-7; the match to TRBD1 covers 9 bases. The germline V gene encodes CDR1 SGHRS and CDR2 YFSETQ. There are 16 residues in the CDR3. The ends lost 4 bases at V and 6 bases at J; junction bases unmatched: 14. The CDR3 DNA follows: TGCGCCAGCAGCGCCGAGCCCGGGACAGGGACGACCGAGCAGTACTTC. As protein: CASSAEPGTGTTEQYF.

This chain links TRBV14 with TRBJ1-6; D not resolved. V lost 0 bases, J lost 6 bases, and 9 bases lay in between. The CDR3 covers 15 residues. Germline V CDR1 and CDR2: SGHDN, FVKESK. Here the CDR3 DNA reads TGTGCCAGCAGCCAAGATAGCATAATTAATTCACCCCTCCACTTT. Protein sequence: CASSQDSIINSPLHF.

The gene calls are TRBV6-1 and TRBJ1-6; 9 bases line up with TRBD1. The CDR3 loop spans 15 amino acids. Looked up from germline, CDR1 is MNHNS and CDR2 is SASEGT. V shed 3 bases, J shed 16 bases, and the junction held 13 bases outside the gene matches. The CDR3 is CASSDPGQGSSILHF. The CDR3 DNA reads TGTGCCAGCAGTGACCCGGGACAGGGCTCATCTATACTCCACTTT.

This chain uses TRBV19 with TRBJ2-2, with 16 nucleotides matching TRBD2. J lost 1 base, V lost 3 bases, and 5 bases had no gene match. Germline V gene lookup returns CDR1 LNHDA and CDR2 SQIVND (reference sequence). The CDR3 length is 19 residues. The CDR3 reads CASSMPGLAGGVNTGELFF. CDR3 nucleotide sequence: TGTGCCAGTAGTATGCCGGGACTAGCGGGAGGGGTGAACACCGGGGAGCTGTTTTTT.

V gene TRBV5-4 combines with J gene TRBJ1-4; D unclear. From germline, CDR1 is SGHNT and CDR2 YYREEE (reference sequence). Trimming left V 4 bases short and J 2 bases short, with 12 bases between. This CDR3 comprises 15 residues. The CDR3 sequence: CASSDIGRTNEKLFF. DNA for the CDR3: TGTGCCAGCAGCGATATAGGGAGGACTAATGAAAAACTGTTTTTT.

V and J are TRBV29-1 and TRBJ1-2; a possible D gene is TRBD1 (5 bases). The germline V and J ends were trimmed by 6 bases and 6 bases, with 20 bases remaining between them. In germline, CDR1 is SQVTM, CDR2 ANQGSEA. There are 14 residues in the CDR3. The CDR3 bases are TGCAGCGTCCTGACTTTTGGAGGGGAAGATGGCTACACCTTC. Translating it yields CSVLTFGGEDGYTF.

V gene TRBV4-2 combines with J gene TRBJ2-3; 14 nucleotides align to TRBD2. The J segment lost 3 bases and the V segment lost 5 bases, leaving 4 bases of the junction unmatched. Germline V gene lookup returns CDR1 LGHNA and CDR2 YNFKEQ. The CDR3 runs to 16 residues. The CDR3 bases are TGTGCCAGCAGCGGGAGACTAGCGGGGGGGACAGATACGCAGTATTTT. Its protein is CASSGRLAGGTDTQYF.

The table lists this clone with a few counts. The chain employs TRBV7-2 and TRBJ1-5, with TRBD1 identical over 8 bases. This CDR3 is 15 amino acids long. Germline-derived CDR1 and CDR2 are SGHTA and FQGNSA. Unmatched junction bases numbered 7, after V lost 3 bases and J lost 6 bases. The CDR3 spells CASSLAGGGGQPQHF. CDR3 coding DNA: TGTGCCAGCAGCTTGGCAGGGGGCGGCGGTCAGCCCCAGCATTTT.

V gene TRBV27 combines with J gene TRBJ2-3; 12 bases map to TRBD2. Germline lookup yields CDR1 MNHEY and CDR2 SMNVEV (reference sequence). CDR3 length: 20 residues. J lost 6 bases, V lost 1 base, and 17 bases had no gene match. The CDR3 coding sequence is TGTGCCAGCAGTTTATTCCCCCCGGTCGAGCTCGGACTAGCGGGGGATACGCAGTATTTT. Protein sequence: CASSLFPPVELGLAGDTQYF.

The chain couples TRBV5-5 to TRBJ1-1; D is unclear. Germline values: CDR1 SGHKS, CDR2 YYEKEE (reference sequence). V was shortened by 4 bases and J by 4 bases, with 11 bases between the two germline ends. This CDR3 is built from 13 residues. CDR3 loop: CASSPTYSTEAFF. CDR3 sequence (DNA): TGTGCCAGCAGCCCAACCTATAGCACTGAAGCTTTCTTT.

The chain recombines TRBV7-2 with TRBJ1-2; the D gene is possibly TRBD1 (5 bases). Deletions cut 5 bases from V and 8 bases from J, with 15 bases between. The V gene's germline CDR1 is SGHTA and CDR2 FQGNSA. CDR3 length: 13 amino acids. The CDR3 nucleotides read TGTGCCAGCAGCACTGGGGGGAGTCAGGGCTACACCTTC. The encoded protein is CASSTGGSQGYTF. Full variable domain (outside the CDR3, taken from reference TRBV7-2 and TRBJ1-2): GAGVSQSPSNKVTEKGKDVELRCDPISGHTALYWYRQSLGQGLEFLIYFQGNSAPDKSGLPSDRFSAERTGGSVSTLTIQRTQQEDSAVYLCASSTGGSQGYTFGSGTRLTVV.

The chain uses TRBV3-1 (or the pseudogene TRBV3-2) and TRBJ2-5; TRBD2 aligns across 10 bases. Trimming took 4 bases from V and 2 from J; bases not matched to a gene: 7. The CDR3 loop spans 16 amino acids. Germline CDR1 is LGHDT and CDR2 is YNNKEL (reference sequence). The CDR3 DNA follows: TGTGCCAGCAGCCGGACTAGCGGAGCAATACAAGAGACCCAGTACTTC. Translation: CASSRTSGAIQETQYF.

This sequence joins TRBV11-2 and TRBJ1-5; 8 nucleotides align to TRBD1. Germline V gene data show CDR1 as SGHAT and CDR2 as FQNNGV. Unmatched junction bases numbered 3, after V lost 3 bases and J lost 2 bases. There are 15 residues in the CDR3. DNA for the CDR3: TGTGCCAGCAGCTTCGGACAGGGTGGCAATCAGCCCCAGCATTTT. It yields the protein CASSFGQGGNQPQHF.

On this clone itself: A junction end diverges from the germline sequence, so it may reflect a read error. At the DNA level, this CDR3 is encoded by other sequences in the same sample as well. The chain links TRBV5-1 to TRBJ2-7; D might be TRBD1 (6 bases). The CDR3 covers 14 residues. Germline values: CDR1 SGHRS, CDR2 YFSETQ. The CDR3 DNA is TGCGCCAGCAGCTATAATAGGGACACCTACGAGCAGTATTTC. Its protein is CASSYNRDTYEQYF.

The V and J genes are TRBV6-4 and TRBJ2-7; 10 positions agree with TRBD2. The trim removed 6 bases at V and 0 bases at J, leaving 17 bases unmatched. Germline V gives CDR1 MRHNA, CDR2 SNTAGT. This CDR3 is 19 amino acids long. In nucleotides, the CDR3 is TGTGCCAGCAGGTCCGTCTTGGCTAGCGGGAGAAAAAGCTCCTACGAGCAGTACTTC. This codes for CASRSVLASGRKSSYEQYF.

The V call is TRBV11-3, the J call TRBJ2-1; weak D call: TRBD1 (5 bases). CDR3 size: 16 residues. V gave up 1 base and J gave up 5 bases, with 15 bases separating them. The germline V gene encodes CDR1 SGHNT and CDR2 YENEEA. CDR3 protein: CASSLALDADNNEQFF. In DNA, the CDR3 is TGTGCCAGCAGCTTAGCGTTGGACGCGGACAACAATGAGCAGTTCTTC.

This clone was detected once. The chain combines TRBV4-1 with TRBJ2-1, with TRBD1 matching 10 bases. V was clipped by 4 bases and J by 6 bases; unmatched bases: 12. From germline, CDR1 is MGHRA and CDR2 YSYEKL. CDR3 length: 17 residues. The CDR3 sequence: CASSLSPGTGAFNEQFF. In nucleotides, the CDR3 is TGCGCCAGCAGCCTCAGCCCCGGGACAGGGGCCTTCAATGAGCAGTTCTTC.

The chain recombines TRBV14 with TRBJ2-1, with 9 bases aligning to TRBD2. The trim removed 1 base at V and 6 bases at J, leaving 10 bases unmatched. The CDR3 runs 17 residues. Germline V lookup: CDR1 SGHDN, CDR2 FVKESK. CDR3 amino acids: CASSQAGRRGGPNEQFF. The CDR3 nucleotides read TGTGCCAGCAGCCAAGCGGGAAGGCGGGGGGGCCCCAATGAGCAGTTCTTC. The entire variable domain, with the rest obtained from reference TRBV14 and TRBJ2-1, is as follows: EAGVTQFPSHSVIEKGQTVTLRCDPISGHDNLYWYRRVMGKEIKFLLHFVKESKQDESGMPNNRFLAERTGGTYSTLKVQPAELEDSGVYFCASSQAGRRGGPNEQFFGPGTRLTVL.

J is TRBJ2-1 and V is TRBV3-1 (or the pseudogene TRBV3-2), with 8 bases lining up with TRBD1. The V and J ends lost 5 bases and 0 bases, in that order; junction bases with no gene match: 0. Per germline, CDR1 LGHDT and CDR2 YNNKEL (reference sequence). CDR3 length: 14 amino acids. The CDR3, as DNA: TGTGCCAGCAGCGGACAGGGCTCCTACAATGAGCAGTTCTTC. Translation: CASSGQGSYNEQFF.

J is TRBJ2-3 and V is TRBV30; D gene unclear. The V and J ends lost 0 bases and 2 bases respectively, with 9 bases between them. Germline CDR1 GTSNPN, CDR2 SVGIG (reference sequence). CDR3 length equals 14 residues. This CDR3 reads CAWSVVLNTDTQYF. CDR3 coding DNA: TGTGCCTGGAGTGTAGTCCTAAACACAGATACGCAGTATTTT.

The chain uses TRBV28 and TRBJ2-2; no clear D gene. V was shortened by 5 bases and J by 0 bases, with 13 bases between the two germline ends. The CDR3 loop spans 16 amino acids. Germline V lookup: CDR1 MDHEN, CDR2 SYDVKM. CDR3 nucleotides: TGTGCCAGCAGTCGCATCAGGATAACGAACACCGGGGAGCTGTTTTTT. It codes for CASSRIRITNTGELFF. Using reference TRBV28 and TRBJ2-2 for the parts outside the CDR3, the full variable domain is DVKVTQSSRYLVKRTGEKVFLECVQDMDHENMFWYRQDPGLGLRLIYFSYDVKMKEKGDIPEGYSVSREKKERFSLILESASTNQTSMYLCASSRIRITNTGELFFGEGSRLTVL.

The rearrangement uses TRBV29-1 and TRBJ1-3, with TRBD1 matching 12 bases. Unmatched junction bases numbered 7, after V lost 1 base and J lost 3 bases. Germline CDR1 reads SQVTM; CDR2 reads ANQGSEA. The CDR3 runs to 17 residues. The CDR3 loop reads CSVEGRGQGARGNTIYF. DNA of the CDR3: TGCAGCGTTGAAGGAAGGGGACAGGGGGCGCGTGGAAACACCATATATTTT.

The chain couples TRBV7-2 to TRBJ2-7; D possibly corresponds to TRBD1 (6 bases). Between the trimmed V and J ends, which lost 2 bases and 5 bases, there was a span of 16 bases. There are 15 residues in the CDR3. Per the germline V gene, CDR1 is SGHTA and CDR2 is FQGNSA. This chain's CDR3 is CASSLRRTANHEQYF. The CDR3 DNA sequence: TGTGCCAGCAGCTTACGGCGGACAGCCAACCACGAGCAGTACTTC. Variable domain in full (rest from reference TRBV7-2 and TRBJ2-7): GAGVSQSPSNKVTEKGKDVELRCDPISGHTALYWYRQSLGQGLEFLIYFQGNSAPDKSGLPSDRFSAERTGGSVSTLTIQRTQQEDSAVYLCASSLRRTANHEQYFGPGTRLTVT.

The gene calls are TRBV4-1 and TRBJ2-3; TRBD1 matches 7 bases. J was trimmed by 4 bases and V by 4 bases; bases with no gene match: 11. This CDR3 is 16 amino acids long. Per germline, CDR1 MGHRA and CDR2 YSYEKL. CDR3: CASSPRSRTGADTQYF. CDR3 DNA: TGCGCCAGCAGCCCGAGATCCAGGACAGGCGCAGATACGCAGTATTTT.

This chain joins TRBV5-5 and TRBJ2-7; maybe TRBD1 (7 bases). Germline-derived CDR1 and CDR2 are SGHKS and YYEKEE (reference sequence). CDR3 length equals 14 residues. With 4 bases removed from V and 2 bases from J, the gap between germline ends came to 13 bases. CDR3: CASSPAGTAYEQYF. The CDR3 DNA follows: TGTGCCAGCAGCCCGGCGGGGACAGCCTACGAGCAGTACTTC.

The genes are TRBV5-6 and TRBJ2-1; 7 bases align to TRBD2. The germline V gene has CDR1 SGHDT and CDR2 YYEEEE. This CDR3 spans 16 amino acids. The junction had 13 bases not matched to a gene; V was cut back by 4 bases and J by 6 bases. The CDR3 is CASSLRIGGNRNEQFF. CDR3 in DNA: TGTGCCAGCAGCCTGAGGATCGGGGGGAATCGCAATGAGCAGTTCTTC.